This T cell receptor beta chain was captured in a study of blood T cell repertoires in COVID-19. Study in general: The study drew acute and convalescent COVID-19 samples from the United States, Italy and Spain. PBMCs, B-cell-depleted T cells, or T cells were the source of the cDNA or gDNA that made up the material.

The germline V gene encodes CDR1 SGDLS and CDR2 YYNGEE. The CDR3 loop spans 17 amino acids. V was pared by 4 bases and J by 2 bases, with 21 bases between. TCRdb keeps only in-frame clones here, not all; method: immunoSEQ multiplex PCR. Of hundreds of thousands of clones listed, approximately 90% are singletons. The TCR was taken from a man aged 18 to 29 with active or convalescent COVID-19. The sequenced sample consisted of peripheral blood. V is TRBV9 and J is TRBJ1-2, with TRBD1 as a possible D gene (5 bases). The CDR3 DNA sequence: TGTGCCAGCAGCTTAAATTTAGGGGCAGGGTCGAACTATGGCTACACCTTC. It specifies CASSLNLGAGSNYGYTF.